Listed below are T cell receptor beta chains from one sample, sequenced in a study of T cell changes during pregnancy in multiple sclerosis. Data came from immunoSEQ multiplex PCR; TCRdb stores just in-frame clones and leaves some out. Of about 67,000 clones listed, under 95% are singletons. Material: peripheral blood, obtained after pregnancy. The receptors were sampled from a female donor with multiple sclerosis, enrolled in a pregnancy study. Each CDR3 is given with its conserved first and last residue. The order of the fields is V gene, clone size, J gene, D gene, CDR3 protein, CDR3 DNA. The D gene is left open where the match is weak. Clone sizes are given selectively: once, few, many, or a class where the clone is expanded.

v_gene: TRBV5-4; abundance: once; j_gene: TRBJ2-7; d_gene: -; CDR3aa: CASSIMDSRYEQYF; CDR3nt: TGTGCCAGCAGCATTATGGACAGTCGCTACGAGCAGTACTTC
v_gene: TRBV6-5; abundance: -; j_gene: TRBJ1-4; d_gene: TRBD1; CDR3aa: CASSDRGSNEKLFF; CDR3nt: TGTGCCAGCAGCGACAGGGGGTCTAATGAAAAACTGTTTTTT
v_gene: TRBV28; abundance: -; j_gene: TRBJ2-7; d_gene: TRBD2; CDR3aa: CASNGLAGDLYYEQYF; CDR3nt: TGTGCCAGCAACGGACTAGCGGGAGACCTTTACTACGAGCAGTACTTC
v_gene: TRBV29-1; abundance: -; j_gene: TRBJ2-1; d_gene: TRBD2; CDR3aa: CSVGGVAGVGARSSYNEQFF; CDR3nt: TGCAGCGTTGGGGGGGTGGCGGGAGTAGGGGCACGTAGCTCCTACAATGAGCAGTTCTTC
v_gene: TRBV5-1; abundance: -; j_gene: TRBJ2-2; d_gene: TRBD1; CDR3aa: CASSLYGTGLTGELFF; CDR3nt: TGCGCCAGCAGCTTGTATGGGACAGGGCTCACCGGGGAGCTGTTTTTT
v_gene: TRBV4-2; abundance: -; j_gene: TRBJ1-5; d_gene: TRBD1; CDR3aa: CASSQGGQRSQPQHF; CDR3nt: TGTGCCAGCAGCCAAGGGGGACAGAGGTCTCAGCCCCAGCATTTT
v_gene: TRBV28; abundance: -; j_gene: TRBJ1-3; d_gene: -; CDR3aa: CASSLSTRGGNTIYF; CDR3nt: TGTGCCAGCAGTTTGTCAACCAGGGGTGGAAACACCATATATTTT
v_gene: TRBV4-1; abundance: -; j_gene: TRBJ1-2; d_gene: -; CDR3aa: CASSQDQTAPYGYTF; CDR3nt: TGCGCCAGCAGCCAAGATCAAACAGCCCCCTATGGCTACACCTTC
v_gene: TRBV6-1; abundance: once; j_gene: TRBJ2-7; d_gene: -; CDR3aa: CASSEQQAYEQYF; CDR3nt: TGTGCCAGCAGTGAACAACAGGCCTACGAGCAGTACTTC
v_gene: TRBV7-9; abundance: -; j_gene: TRBJ2-5; d_gene: -; CDR3aa: CASSRRGPGETQYF; CDR3nt: TGTGCCAGCAGCAGGAGGGGGCCGGGGGAGACCCAGTACTTC
v_gene: TRBV5-4; abundance: -; j_gene: TRBJ2-1; d_gene: TRBD2; CDR3aa: CASSLGAGGSSYNEQFF; CDR3nt: TGTGCCAGCAGCTTGGGGGCGGGCGGGAGCTCCTACAATGAGCAGTTCTTC
v_gene: TRBV25-1; abundance: -; j_gene: TRBJ2-2; d_gene: TRBD1; CDR3aa: CASRRQGVDTGELFF; CDR3nt: TGTGCCAGCAGACGACAGGGGGTGGACACCGGGGAGCTGTTTTTT
v_gene: TRBV27; abundance: -; j_gene: TRBJ2-7; d_gene: -; CDR3aa: CASSFIGSSYEQYF; CDR3nt: TGTGCCAGCAGTTTTATCGGGAGCTCCTACGAGCAGTACTTC
v_gene: TRBV9; abundance: -; j_gene: TRBJ1-3; d_gene: TRBD1; CDR3aa: CASSVGQGASSGNTIYF; CDR3nt: TGTGCCAGCAGCGTAGGGCAGGGGGCTTCATCTGGAAACACCATATATTTT
v_gene: TRBV2; abundance: once; j_gene: TRBJ1-5; d_gene: TRBD1; CDR3aa: CASSSSGTGGYIGNQPQHF; CDR3nt: TGTGCCAGCAGTTCGTCCGGGACAGGGGGTTATATTGGCAATCAGCCCCAGCATTTT
v_gene: TRBV6-1; abundance: once; j_gene: TRBJ2-7; d_gene: -; CDR3aa: CASSESGRSEQYF; CDR3nt: TGTGCCAGCAGTGAAAGTGGGAGGTCCGAGCAGTACTTC
v_gene: TRBV30; abundance: once; j_gene: TRBJ1-1; d_gene: -; CDR3aa: CAWISKGQQGTEAFF; CDR3nt: TGTGCCTGGATCTCAAAGGGGCAGCAGGGCACTGAAGCTTTCTTT
v_gene: TRBV19; abundance: -; j_gene: TRBJ2-7; d_gene: TRBD1; CDR3aa: CASSIGTEYEQYF; CDR3nt: TGTGCCAGTAGTATCGGGACAGAATACGAGCAGTACTTC
v_gene: TRBV18; abundance: -; j_gene: TRBJ1-2; d_gene: TRBD1; CDR3aa: CASSPGQGRHGYTF; CDR3nt: TGTGCCAGCTCACCCGGACAGGGAAGGCATGGCTACACCTTC
v_gene: TRBV28; abundance: -; j_gene: TRBJ2-5; d_gene: -; CDR3aa: CASSQQGVSLKETQYF; CDR3nt: TGTGCCAGCAGCCAACAGGGCGTCTCCCTGAAAGAGACCCAGTACTTC
v_gene: TRBV6-1; abundance: -; j_gene: TRBJ1-1; d_gene: -; CDR3aa: CASSKLQGANTEAFF; CDR3nt: TGTGCCAGCAGTAAGCTACAGGGAGCTAACACTGAAGCTTTCTTT
v_gene: TRBV5-1; abundance: -; j_gene: TRBJ2-3; d_gene: TRBD2; CDR3aa: CASSSTSSGRGDTQYF; CDR3nt: TGCGCCAGCAGCTCAACGTCTAGCGGGAGAGGAGATACGCAGTATTTT
v_gene: TRBV4-1; abundance: -; j_gene: TRBJ2-7; d_gene: -; CDR3aa: CASALREVSYEQYF; CDR3nt: TGCGCCAGCGCCTTGCGAGAGGTCTCCTACGAGCAGTACTTC
v_gene: TRBV2; abundance: -; j_gene: TRBJ2-1; d_gene: -; CDR3aa: CASTGVTSYSEQFF; CDR3nt: TGTGCCAGCACCGGGGTTACCTCTTACAGTGAGCAGTTCTTC
v_gene: TRBV7-3; abundance: once; j_gene: TRBJ1-1; d_gene: TRBD1; CDR3aa: CASGTGDGTEAFF; CDR3nt: TGTGCCAGTGGGACAGGGGACGGCACTGAAGCTTTCTTT
v_gene: TRBV18; abundance: -; j_gene: TRBJ2-1; d_gene: TRBD1; CDR3aa: CASSPRAGTGGRNEQFF; CDR3nt: TGTGCCAGCTCACCGCGAGCCGGGACAGGGGGCAGGAATGAGCAGTTCTTC
v_gene: TRBV18; abundance: -; j_gene: TRBJ2-5; d_gene: TRBD2; CDR3aa: CASSPRGGTNQETQYF; CDR3nt: TGTGCCAGCTCACCCCGGGGGGGTACGAACCAAGAGACCCAGTACTTC
v_gene: TRBV2; abundance: -; j_gene: TRBJ2-3; d_gene: TRBD2; CDR3aa: CASKRESDTQYF; CDR3nt: TGTGCCAGCAAGCGGGAGTCAGATACGCAGTATTTT
v_gene: TRBV19; abundance: -; j_gene: TRBJ2-7; d_gene: -; CDR3aa: CASSKDTRPSYEQYF; CDR3nt: TGTGCCAGTAGTAAGGACACGAGACCTTCCTACGAGCAGTACTTC
v_gene: TRBV6-5; abundance: -; j_gene: TRBJ2-1; d_gene: -; CDR3aa: CASSLSWDNYNEQFF; CDR3nt: TGTGCCAGCAGTTTGTCTTGGGACAACTACAATGAGCAGTTCTTC
v_gene: TRBV6-4; abundance: -; j_gene: TRBJ2-2; d_gene: TRBD2; CDR3aa: CASSPGTSGLWDTGELFF; CDR3nt: TGTGCCAGCAGTCCCGGGACTAGCGGCCTCTGGGACACCGGGGAGCTGTTTTTT
v_gene: TRBV19; abundance: -; j_gene: TRBJ2-3; d_gene: -; CDR3aa: CASSPRVLRADTQYF; CDR3nt: TGTGCCAGTAGTCCCCGGGTGCTCAGGGCAGATACGCAGTATTTT
v_gene: TRBV4-1; abundance: -; j_gene: TRBJ2-7; d_gene: -; CDR3aa: CASSQEAASASYEQYF; CDR3nt: TGCGCCAGCAGCCAAGAGGCGGCTAGCGCGTCCTACGAGCAGTACTTC
v_gene: TRBV10-3; abundance: -; j_gene: TRBJ2-3; d_gene: TRBD1; CDR3aa: CAISGPGTATDTQYF; CDR3nt: TGTGCCATCAGTGGGCCCGGGACAGCCACAGATACGCAGTATTTT
v_gene: TRBV27; abundance: -; j_gene: TRBJ1-2; d_gene: TRBD1; CDR3aa: CASSSAAQDRGRRDYGYGYTF; CDR3nt: TGTGCCAGCAGTTCAGCAGCCCAGGACAGGGGCCGCAGGGATTACGGCTATGGCTACACCTTC
v_gene: TRBV7-7; abundance: -; j_gene: TRBJ2-7; d_gene: TRBD1; CDR3aa: CASSLDRAYEQYF; CDR3nt: TGTGCCAGCAGCCTGGACAGGGCCTACGAGCAGTACTTC
v_gene: TRBV5-1; abundance: -; j_gene: TRBJ2-3; d_gene: -; CDR3aa: CASSLAADTQYF; CDR3nt: TGCGCCAGCAGCTTGGCGGCAGATACGCAGTATTTT
v_gene: TRBV6-6; abundance: -; j_gene: TRBJ1-2; d_gene: -; CDR3aa: CASSEPGHNNGYTF; CDR3nt: TGTGCCAGCAGTGAGCCGGGACACAATAATGGCTACACCTTC
v_gene: TRBV30; abundance: once; j_gene: TRBJ1-3; d_gene: -; CDR3aa: CAWSSGTEGNGNTIYF; CDR3nt: TGTGCCTGGAGTTCAGGGACGGAGGGGAACGGAAACACCATATATTTT
v_gene: TRBV6-6; abundance: -; j_gene: TRBJ2-3; d_gene: -; CDR3aa: CASSYSMRDTDTQYF; CDR3nt: TGTGCCAGCAGTTACTCAATGAGGGACACAGATACGCAGTATTTT
v_gene: TRBV12-5; abundance: -; j_gene: TRBJ2-7; d_gene: -; CDR3aa: CASGLPPDIREQYF; CDR3nt: TGTGCTAGTGGTTTGCCTCCGGACATCCGGGAGCAGTACTTC
v_gene: TRBV28; abundance: -; j_gene: TRBJ1-2; d_gene: -; CDR3aa: CASSTGQPNYGYTF; CDR3nt: TGTGCCAGCAGCACTGGACAGCCTAACTATGGCTACACCTTC